This T cell receptor (beta chain) was sequenced during a study of T cell responses to AZD1222 COVID-19 vaccine. The CDR3 runs to 17 residues. V lost 0 bases to trimming and J lost 2 bases, with 16 bases between them. Germline V lookup: CDR1 MGHRA, CDR2 YSYEKL. Measured with immunoSEQ multiplex PCR; TCRdb has only the in-frame clones, and not every one. The top ten hold around 2.9% of the sample, which has tens of thousands of clones, approximately 90% seen once. The source is an adult who received the AZD1222 COVID-19 vaccine. The sequencing used peripheral blood, collected 28 days after the second AZD1222 dose. The chain recombines TRBV4-1 with TRBJ1-1; D not resolved. The CDR3 DNA reads as TGCGCCAGCAGCCAAGAGATCAGAGGACCTAGCAACACTGAAGCTTTCTTT. Translation gives CASSQEIRGPSNTEAFF.